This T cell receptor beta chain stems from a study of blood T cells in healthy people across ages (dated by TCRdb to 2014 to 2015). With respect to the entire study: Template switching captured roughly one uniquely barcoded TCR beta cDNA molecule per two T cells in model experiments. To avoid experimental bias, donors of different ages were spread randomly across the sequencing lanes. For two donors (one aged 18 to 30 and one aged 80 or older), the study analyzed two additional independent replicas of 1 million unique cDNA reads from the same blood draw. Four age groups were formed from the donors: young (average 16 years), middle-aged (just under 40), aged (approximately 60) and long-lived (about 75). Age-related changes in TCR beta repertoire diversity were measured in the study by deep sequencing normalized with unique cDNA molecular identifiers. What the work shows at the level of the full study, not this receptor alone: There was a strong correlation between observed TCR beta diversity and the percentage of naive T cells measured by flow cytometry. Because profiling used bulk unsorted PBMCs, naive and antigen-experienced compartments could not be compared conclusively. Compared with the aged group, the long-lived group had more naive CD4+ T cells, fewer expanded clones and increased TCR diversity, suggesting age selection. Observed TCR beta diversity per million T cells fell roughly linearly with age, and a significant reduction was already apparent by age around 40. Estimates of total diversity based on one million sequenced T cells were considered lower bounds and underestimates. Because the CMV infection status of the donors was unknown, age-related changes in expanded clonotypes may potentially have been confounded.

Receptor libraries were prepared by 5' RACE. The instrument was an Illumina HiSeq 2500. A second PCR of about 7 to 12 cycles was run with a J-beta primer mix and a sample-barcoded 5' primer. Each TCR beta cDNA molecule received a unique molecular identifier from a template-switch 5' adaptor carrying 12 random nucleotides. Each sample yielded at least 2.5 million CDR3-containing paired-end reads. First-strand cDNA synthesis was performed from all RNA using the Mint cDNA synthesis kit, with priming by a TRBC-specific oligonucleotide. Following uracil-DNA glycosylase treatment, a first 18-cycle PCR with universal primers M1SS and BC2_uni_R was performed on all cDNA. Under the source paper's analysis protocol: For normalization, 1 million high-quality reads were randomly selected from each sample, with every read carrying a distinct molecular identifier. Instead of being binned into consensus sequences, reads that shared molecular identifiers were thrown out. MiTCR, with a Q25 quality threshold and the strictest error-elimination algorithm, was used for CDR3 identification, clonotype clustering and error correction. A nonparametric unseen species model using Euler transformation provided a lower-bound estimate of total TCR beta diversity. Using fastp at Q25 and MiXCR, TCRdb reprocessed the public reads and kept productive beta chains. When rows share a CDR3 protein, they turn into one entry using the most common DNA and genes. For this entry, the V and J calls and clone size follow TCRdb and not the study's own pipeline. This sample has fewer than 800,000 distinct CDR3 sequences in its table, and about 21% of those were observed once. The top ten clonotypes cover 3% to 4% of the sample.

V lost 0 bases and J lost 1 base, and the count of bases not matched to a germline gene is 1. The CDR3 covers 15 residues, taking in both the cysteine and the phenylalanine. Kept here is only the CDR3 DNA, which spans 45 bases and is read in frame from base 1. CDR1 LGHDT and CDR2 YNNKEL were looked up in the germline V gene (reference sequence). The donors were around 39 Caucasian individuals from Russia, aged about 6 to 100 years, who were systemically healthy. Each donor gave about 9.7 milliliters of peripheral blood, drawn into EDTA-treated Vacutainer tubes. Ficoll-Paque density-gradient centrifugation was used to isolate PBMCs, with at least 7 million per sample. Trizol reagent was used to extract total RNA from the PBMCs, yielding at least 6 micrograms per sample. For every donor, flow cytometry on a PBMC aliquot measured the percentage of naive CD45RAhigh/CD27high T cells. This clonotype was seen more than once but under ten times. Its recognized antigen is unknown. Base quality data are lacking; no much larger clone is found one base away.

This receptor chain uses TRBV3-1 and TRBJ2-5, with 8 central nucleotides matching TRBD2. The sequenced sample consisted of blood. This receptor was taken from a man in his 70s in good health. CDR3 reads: CASSQDGLAQETQYF. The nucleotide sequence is TGTGCCAGCAGCCAAGATGGACTAGCCCAAGAGACCCAGTACTTC.